Listed below are T cell receptor beta chains from one sample, sequenced in a study of CD8+CD57+ T cells in acquired aplastic anemia. In TCRdb, the reads were re-called with MiXCR into one record per CDR3 protein. Of about 180,000 distinct CDR3 sequences listed, nearly 50% are singletons. The sequencing input was sorted CD4+, CD8+, or CD8+CD57+ T cells (not recorded which) from PBMCs. The receptor source for this set is a human donor with aplastic anemia. Each CDR3 is given with its conserved first and last residue. D genes are given only for firm matches. Size tells how often a clone was seen (once, few, many) or the class of an expanded clone, and some rows leave it out.

d_call	clone_size	cdr3_length	v_call	j_call	cdr3_nt	cdr3_aa
NA	NA	16	TRBV20-1	TRBJ2-7	TGCAGTGCTTCTCTACCCGGGCGGGGCCTACCTTACGAGCAGTACTTC	CSASLPGRGLPYEQYF
NA	NA	15	TRBV24-1	TRBJ2-2	TGTGCCACCAGTGATAAACAGGACAGTAACGGGGAGCTGTTTTTT	CATSDKQDSNGELFF
NA	once	14	TRBV29-1	TRBJ2-7	TGCAGCGTTGTGGGGGAATGGAAAGCCTACGAGCAGTACTTC	CSVVGEWKAYEQYF
NA	many	14	TRBV2	TRBJ1-1	TGTGCCAGCAGTGGGTTGACAGAAAACACTGAAGCTTTCTTT	CASSGLTENTEAFF
NA	many	14	TRBV5-6	TRBJ1-2	TGCGCCAGCAGCTTGGGGACGGAAGTTTATGGCTACACCTTC	CASSLGTEVYGYTF
TRBD1	NA	15	TRBV12-3/TRBV12-4	TRBJ2-2	TGTGCCAGCACCTGGACCGACAGGGGTGGGCGGGAGCTGTTTTTT	CASTWTDRGGRELFF
TRBD2	many	15	TRBV4-2	TRBJ2-1	TGTGCCAGCAGCCAGACTAGCGGGGGGAACAATGAGCAGTTCTTC	CASSQTSGGNNEQFF
NA	few	13	TRBV18	TRBJ2-5	TGTGCCAGCTCACCAGGGGGCAAAGAGACCCAGTACTTC	CASSPGGKETQYF
NA	few	13	TRBV2	TRBJ2-7	TGTGCCAGCAGTGAGGACTCCTACTACGAGCAGTACTTC	CASSEDSYYEQYF
NA	once	15	TRBV30	TRBJ2-3	TGTGCCTGGAGTGTAAAGCTAGGATACACAGATACGCAGTATTTT	CAWSVKLGYTDTQYF
NA	once	12	TRBV9	TRBJ2-2	TGTGCCAGCAGCGCCATTAGCGGGGAGCTGTTTTTT	CASSAISGELFF
TRBD2	few	13	TRBV20-1	TRBJ2-5	TGCAGTGCTATGGGGGGGGTCCAAGAGACCCAGTACTTC	CSAMGGVQETQYF
NA	once	14	TRBV29-1	TRBJ1-2	TGCAGCGCCCTAGGGGCGACTCCTGGAGGTGGCTACACCTTC	CSALGATPGGGYTF
NA	NA	13	TRBV24-1	TRBJ2-5	TGTGCCACTCGCGCGAGGCTCCAAGAGACCCAGTACTTC	CATRARLQETQYF
NA	NA	12	TRBV20-1	TRBJ1-2	TGCAGTGCCCAGACAAGTCTGGGTGGCTACACCTTC	CSAQTSLGGYTF
NA	NA	11	TRBV20-1	TRBJ2-5	TGCAGTGCCCTGGTCGCAGAGACCCAGTACTTC	CSALVAETQYF
NA	many	15	TRBV6-2/TRBV6-3	TRBJ1-1	TGTGCCAGCAGTTACCGAGGGGGGGCCAACACTGAAGCTTTCTTT	CASSYRGGANTEAFF
NA	many	13	TRBV6-4	TRBJ1-1	TGTGCCAGCAGTTCAAGACAGGACACTGAAGCTTTCTTT	CASSSRQDTEAFF
TRBD2	many	16	TRBV5-5	TRBJ2-3	TGTGCCAGCAGCTTGGCCTCTCTAGCGGGGGTGGATACGCAGTATTTT	CASSLASLAGVDTQYF
NA	NA	13	TRBV30	TRBJ1-1	TGTGCCTGGAATCTCCTAGAGAACACTGAAGCTTTCTTT	CAWNLLENTEAFF
TRBD2	few	15	TRBV18	TRBJ2-7	TGTGCCAGCTCCCCTCCTAGCGGGGGTACCTACGAGCAGTACTTC	CASSPPSGGTYEQYF
NA	NA	16	TRBV24-1	TRBJ2-7	TGTGCCACCAGTGACCCCTCTGACAGGGAGGGGATCGAGCAGTACTTC	CATSDPSDREGIEQYF
NA	many	16	TRBV24-1	TRBJ1-3	TGTGCCACCAGTGGCCCAACAGCAATAAGTGGAAACACCATATATTTT	CATSGPTAISGNTIYF
TRBD2	few	16	TRBV20-1	TRBJ2-4	TGCAGTGCTAGAGAGGGACTAGCGGGTTCCAAAAACATTCAGTACTTC	CSAREGLAGSKNIQYF
TRBD1	NA	18	TRBV11-2	TRBJ2-5	TGTGCCAGCAGCTTAGGCCCACTGAGCAGGGGGATGGGGGAGACCCAGTACTTC	CASSLGPLSRGMGETQYF
NA	NA	17	TRBV7-8	TRBJ1-2	TGTGCCAGCAGCTCCCGCGCTTCGGACGAACGATTCTATGGCTACACCTTC	CASSSRASDERFYGYTF
TRBD2	NA	15	TRBV20-1	TRBJ2-3	TGCAGTGCTAGCGTTAGCGGGGGGCACACAGATACGCAGTATTTT	CSASVSGGHTDTQYF
TRBD1	many	14	TRBV7-8	TRBJ1-1	TGTGCCAGCAGACAGGGGAGGATGAACACTGAAGCTTTCTTT	CASRQGRMNTEAFF
TRBD2	NA	15	TRBV9	TRBJ2-7	TGTGCCAGCAGCTACGGGGGGGAGCCGTTCTACGAGCAGTACTTC	CASSYGGEPFYEQYF
NA	few	15	TRBV14	TRBJ2-1	TGTGCCAGCAGCCTCCCGGGCCATCGGCGGGATGAGCAGTTCTTC	CASSLPGHRRDEQFF
NA	NA	16	TRBV11-1	TRBJ2-3	TGTGCCAGCAGCGCCCCGGGACATCTTAGCACAGATACGCAGTATTTT	CASSAPGHLSTDTQYF
TRBD1	NA	13	TRBV20-1	TRBJ2-7	TGCAGTGCTTATGGACAGGTGGGCTACGAGCAGTACTTC	CSAYGQVGYEQYF
NA	NA	14	TRBV19	TRBJ1-3	TGTGCCAGTAATACGGGAAGCTCTGGAAACACCATATATTTT	CASNTGSSGNTIYF
NA	NA	12	TRBV19	TRBJ1-1	TGTGCCAGTGCACACTTTAACACTGAAGCTTTCTTT	CASAHFNTEAFF
NA	NA	13	TRBV19	TRBJ2-3	TGTGCCAGTAGTACGGGAAGGTCAGATACGCAGTATTTT	CASSTGRSDTQYF
NA	NA	12	TRBV7-2	TRBJ2-7	TGTGCCAGCAGCCCGGGACGCGGGGAGCAGTACTTC	CASSPGRGEQYF
TRBD2	NA	15	TRBV2	TRBJ2-7	TGTGCCAGCAGGGGAGCGGGGGGGTACTCCTACGAGCAGTACTTC	CASRGAGGYSYEQYF
NA	NA	12	TRBV25-1	TRBJ1-1	TGTGCCAGCAGTGGTAGAGGAACTGAAGCTTTCTTT	CASSGRGTEAFF
TRBD2	NA	14	TRBV29-1	TRBJ2-5	TGCAGCGTTGGTAGCGGGGGGGCCTATGAGACCCAGTACTTC	CSVGSGGAYETQYF
NA	NA	11	TRBV10-3	TRBJ2-7	TGTGCCATCAGCGGGACCTACGAGCAGTACTTC	CAISGTYEQYF
NA	many	13	TRBV7-3	TRBJ2-1	TGTGCCAGCTCAGCAACCTCCTACAATGAGCAGTTCTTC	CASSATSYNEQFF
NA	NA	15	TRBV20-1	TRBJ2-7	TGCAGTGCTAGAGAACCTAGAGGTACCTCCTACGAGCAGTACTTC	CSAREPRGTSYEQYF
NA	NA	15	TRBV20-1	TRBJ2-6	TGCAGTGCTAGACGTTCAGGGGCCGGGGCCAACGTCCTGACTTTC	CSARRSGAGANVLTF
NA	many	14	TRBV7-2	TRBJ2-1	TGTGCCAGCAGGGACCATGGGGGGGCCAATGAGCAGTTCTTC	CASRDHGGANEQFF
TRBD1	few	15	TRBV28	TRBJ1-6	TGTGCCAGCAGAGAAACGGGGACAGCCAATTCACCCCTCCACTTT	CASRETGTANSPLHF
NA	many	13	TRBV5-1	TRBJ1-2	TGCGCCAGCAGTGAGGGGGACCCCTCTGGCTACACCTTC	CASSEGDPSGYTF
NA	NA	15	TRBV15	TRBJ2-7	TGTGCCACCAGCGGGAGAGGGGGAGGTCACTACGAGCAGTACTTC	CATSGRGGGHYEQYF
TRBD2	NA	14	TRBV5-1	TRBJ2-3	TGCGCCAGCAGCCACCGGGACTACACAGATACGCAGTATTTT	CASSHRDYTDTQYF
TRBD2	many	15	TRBV6-2/TRBV6-3	TRBJ2-7	TGTGCCAGCAGTTACGGTGGGACTAGCGCTACCGAGCAGTACTTC	CASSYGGTSATEQYF
NA	NA	15	TRBV19	TRBJ1-1	TGTGCCAGTAGTCCAGAGGACAGTTGGAACACTGAAGCTTTCTTT	CASSPEDSWNTEAFF
NA	many	15	TRBV5-1	TRBJ1-1	TGCGCCAGCAGCTTGAACCCAGGGATGAGGGGGGAAGCTTTCTTT	CASSLNPGMRGEAFF